This TCR beta chain was sequenced during a study of blood T cells in healthy people across ages. Points from the study as a whole: There was no known CMV status for donors, so expanded clonotype changes were possibly confounded. Aged donors had fewer naive CD4+ cells and lower diversity than long-lived donors.

The germline CDR1 and CDR2 sequences are MNHEY and SVGEGT. J lost 8 bases, V lost 6 bases, and 17 bases had no gene match. The CDR3 is made up of 18 amino acids. Using a J-beta primer mix together with a sample-barcoded 5' primer, a second PCR was run for about 6 to 12 cycles. At least 3 million CDR3-containing paired-end reads were obtained per sample. TCRdb used MiXCR to reprocess the 5' RACE reads, holding one entry per CDR3 protein. In the table there are fewer than 900,000 distinct CDR3 sequences, approximately 43% of which are singletons. This clonotype was picked up one time. The antigen is not known. Healthy Russian Caucasian donors spanned ages about 6 to 95 years.

The rearrangement joins TRBV6-2 or TRBV6-3 to TRBJ2-1; 12 bases are shared with TRBD1. The receptor comes from a woman aged 60-75 years in good health. Material for sequencing was blood. The CDR3 sequence: CASRGQGAASGSSHEQFF. CDR3 DNA sequence: TGTGCCAGCAGGGGACAGGGGGCGGCTAGCGGGAGTAGCCATGAGCAGTTCTTC.